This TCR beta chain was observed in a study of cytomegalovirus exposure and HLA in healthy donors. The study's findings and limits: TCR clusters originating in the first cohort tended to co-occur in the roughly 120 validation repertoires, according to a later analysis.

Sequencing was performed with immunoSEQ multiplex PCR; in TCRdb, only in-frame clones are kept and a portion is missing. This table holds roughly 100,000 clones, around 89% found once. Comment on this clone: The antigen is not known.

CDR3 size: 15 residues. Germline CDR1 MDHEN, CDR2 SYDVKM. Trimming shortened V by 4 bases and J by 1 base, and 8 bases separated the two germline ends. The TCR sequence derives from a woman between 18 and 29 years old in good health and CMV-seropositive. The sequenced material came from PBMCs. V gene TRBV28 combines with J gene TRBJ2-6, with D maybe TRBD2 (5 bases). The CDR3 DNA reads TGTGCCAGCAGTTGGTCGGGGTCTGGGGCCAACGTCCTGACTTTC. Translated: CASSWSGSGANVLTF.